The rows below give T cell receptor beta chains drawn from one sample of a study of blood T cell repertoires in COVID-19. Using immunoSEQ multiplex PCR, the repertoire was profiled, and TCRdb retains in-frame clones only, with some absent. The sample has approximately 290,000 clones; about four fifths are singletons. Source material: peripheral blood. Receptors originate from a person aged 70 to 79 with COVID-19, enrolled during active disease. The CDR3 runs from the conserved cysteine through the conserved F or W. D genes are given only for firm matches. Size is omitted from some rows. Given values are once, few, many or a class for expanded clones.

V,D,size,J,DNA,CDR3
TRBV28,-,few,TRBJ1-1,TGTGCCAGCAGTCGGGACACCGTGAGCACTGAAGCTTTCTTT,CASSRDTVSTEAFF
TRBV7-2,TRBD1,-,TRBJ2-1,TGTGCCAGCAGCTTCGGACAGGGGCTAGGGAATGAGCAGTTCTTC,CASSFGQGLGNEQFF
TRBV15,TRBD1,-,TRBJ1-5,TGTGCCACCAGGTTAGGGGGCGCGGATCAGCCCCAGCATTTT,CATRLGGADQPQHF
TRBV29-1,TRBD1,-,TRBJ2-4,TGCAGCGTTGAGAAGGGGGCGGAACTAGCCAAAAACATTCAGTACTTC,CSVEKGAELAKNIQYF
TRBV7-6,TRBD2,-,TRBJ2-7,TGTGCCAGCAGCTTAGCATTTAGTTTTTGGACTAGCGGGCCTAGCGAGTACGAGCAGTACTTC,CASSLAFSFWTSGPSEYEQYF
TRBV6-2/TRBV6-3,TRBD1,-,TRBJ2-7,TGTGCCAGCAGTTACTCGAGGAGACAGGGGGCGAACTACGAGCAGTACTTC,CASSYSRRQGANYEQYF
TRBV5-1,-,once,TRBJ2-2,TGCGCCAGCAGCTTAGCGACGTCGGCCACCGGGGAGCTGTTTTTT,CASSLATSATGELFF
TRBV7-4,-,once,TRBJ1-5,TGTGCCAGCAGCTTAATGGCAGGTCCGGGATACCTTCTGATTAGCAATCAGCCCCAGCATTTT,CASSLMAGPGYLLISNQPQHF
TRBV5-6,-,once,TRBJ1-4,TGTGCCAGCAGCTTGGTAGGAGGAGTTAATGAAAAACTGTTTTTT,CASSLVGGVNEKLFF
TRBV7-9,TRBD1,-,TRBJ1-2,TGTGCCAGCATTGAGGGCAGGGGGAGTTATGGCTACACCTTC,CASIEGRGSYGYTF
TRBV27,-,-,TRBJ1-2,TGTGCCAGCAGTTCCTGGGGCAACTATGGCTACACCTTC,CASSSWGNYGYTF
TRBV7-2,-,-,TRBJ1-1,TGTGCCAGCTTAAACAACGGGGTTTTGAACACTGAAGCTTTCTTT,CASLNNGVLNTEAFF
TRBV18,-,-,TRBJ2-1,TGTGCCAGCTCACCCCTAGGGGGGGCCACCATACGGAATGAGCAGTTCTTC,CASSPLGGATIRNEQFF
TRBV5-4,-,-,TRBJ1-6,TGTGCCAGCAGCTTGGCAGGGTGGGATTCACCCCTCCACTTT,CASSLAGWDSPLHF
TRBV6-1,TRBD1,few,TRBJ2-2,TGTGCCAGCAGTGAAGCGTTCACAGGGGGAAGCGGGGAGCTGTTTTTT,CASSEAFTGGSGELFF
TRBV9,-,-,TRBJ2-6,TGTGCCAGCAGCCCTAGGGGTGGGGCCAACGTCCTGACTTTC,CASSPRGGANVLTF
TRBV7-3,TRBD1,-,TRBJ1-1,TGTGCCAGCAGCTTTCGGACAGGGACGGACACTGAAGCTTTCTTT,CASSFRTGTDTEAFF
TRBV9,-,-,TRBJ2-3,TGTGCCAGCAGCGTAGTCGGACAGATTGGCACAGATACGCAGTATTTT,CASSVVGQIGTDTQYF
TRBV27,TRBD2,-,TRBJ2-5,TGTGCCAGCAGTCGCCGGACTAGCGGGGGGCAAGAGACCCAGTACTTC,CASSRRTSGGQETQYF
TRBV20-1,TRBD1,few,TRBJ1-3,TGCAGTGCTAGTCCCATGGGACAGAGCGACTTCCACACCATATATTTT,CSASPMGQSDFHTIYF
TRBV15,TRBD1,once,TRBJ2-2,TGTGCCACCAGCAAAAGGGGACAGATCACCGGGGAGCTGTTTTTT,CATSKRGQITGELFF
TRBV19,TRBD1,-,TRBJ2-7,TGTGCCAGTAGTATCGGCAGGGGGCCTTACGAGCAGTACTTC,CASSIGRGPYEQYF
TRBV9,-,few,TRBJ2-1,TGTGCCAGCAGCGTAAACGGGGGGCTTTACAATGAGCAGTTCTTC,CASSVNGGLYNEQFF
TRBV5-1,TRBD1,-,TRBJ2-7,TGCGCCAGCAGCGCGACAGGGGGCTCCTACGAGCAGTACTTC,CASSATGGSYEQYF
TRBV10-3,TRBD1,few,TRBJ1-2,TGTGCCAGCGCGAAGACAGGGGTTGGTGATGGCTACACCTTC,CASAKTGVGDGYTF
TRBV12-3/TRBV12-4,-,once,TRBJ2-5,TGTGCCAGCAGACTGACAGATTCGGGGACCCAGTACTTC,CASRLTDSGTQYF
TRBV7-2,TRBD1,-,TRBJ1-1,TGTGCCAGCAGCAGAAGGACAGGGGGGAACACTGAAGCTTTCTTT,CASSRRTGGNTEAFF
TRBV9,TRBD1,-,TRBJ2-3,TGTGCCAGCAGCGTAAGGACAGGGGGGACAGATACGCAGTATTTT,CASSVRTGGTDTQYF
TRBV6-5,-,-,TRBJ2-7,TGTGCCAGCAGCAACGAGTGGGAGTCAGCACCCGAGCAGTACTTC,CASSNEWESAPEQYF
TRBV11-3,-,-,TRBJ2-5,TGTGCCAGCAGCCGAGGGCAGCGAGAGACCCAGTACTTC,CASSRGQRETQYF
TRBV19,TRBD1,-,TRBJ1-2,TGTGCCAGTAGCCCGGGACAGGGGAGGTATGGCTACACCTTC,CASSPGQGRYGYTF
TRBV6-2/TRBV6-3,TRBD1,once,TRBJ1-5,TGTGCCAGCAGTTACTCGGTTGGACAGGGATCCTCAAATAGCAATCAGCCCCAGCATTTT,CASSYSVGQGSSNSNQPQHF
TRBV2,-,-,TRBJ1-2,TGTGCCAGCAGTGAGCAAGGGGAGGACACCTTC,CASSEQGEDTF
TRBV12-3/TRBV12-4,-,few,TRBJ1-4,TGTGCCACCCACGCAGCCCGGGGGGAAAAACTGTTTTTT,CATHAARGEKLFF
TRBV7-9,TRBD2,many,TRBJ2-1,TGTGCCAGCAGCCAGGGTACTAGCGGAGCCTACAATGAGCAGTTCTTC,CASSQGTSGAYNEQFF
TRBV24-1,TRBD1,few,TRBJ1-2,TGTGCCACCAGTGATAGGGACAGGGATGGCTACACCTTC,CATSDRDRDGYTF
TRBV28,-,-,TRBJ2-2,TGTGCCAGCAGTTTGAGACAGGCGCGCACCGGGGAGCTGTTTTTT,CASSLRQARTGELFF
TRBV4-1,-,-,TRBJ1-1,TGCGCCAGCAGCCAACCCAGGTCGACAGGAAGGGGGACTGAAGCTTTCTTT,CASSQPRSTGRGTEAFF
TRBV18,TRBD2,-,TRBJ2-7,TGTGCCAGCTCACGATTAAAAGGACTAGGGAACTCCTACGAGCAGTACTTC,CASSRLKGLGNSYEQYF
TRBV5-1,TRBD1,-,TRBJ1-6,TGCGCCAGCAGCTTCAGGGACAGTAATTCACCCCTCCACTTT,CASSFRDSNSPLHF
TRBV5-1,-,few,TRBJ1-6,TGCGCCAGCAGCGCCTCAGGGGAACCTAATAATTCACCCCTCCACTTT,CASSASGEPNNSPLHF
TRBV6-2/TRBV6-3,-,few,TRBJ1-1,TGTGCCAGCAGTCTCCTACGGGGGAACACTGAAGCTTTCTTT,CASSLLRGNTEAFF
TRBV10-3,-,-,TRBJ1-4,TGTGCCATCAGGGGGCCTGGGGAAAAACTGTTTTTT,CAIRGPGEKLFF
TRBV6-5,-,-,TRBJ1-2,TGTGCCAGCAGTTCCACACCCCGGACAGGCTACACCTTC,CASSSTPRTGYTF
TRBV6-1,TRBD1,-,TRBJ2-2,TGTGCCAGCAGTGAGGCCGACGGACAGGGACTTAGGGGGGAGCTGTTTTTT,CASSEADGQGLRGELFF
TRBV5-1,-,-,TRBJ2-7,TGCGCCAGCAGCTTGGAGGGGGAACACGAGCAGTACTTC,CASSLEGEHEQYF